The 17 T cell receptor beta chains below all came from one sample that was sequenced in a study of T cells in Graves' hyperthyroidism and ophthalmopathy (dated by TCRdb to the late 2010s). Libraries were made using multiplex PCR. Instrument on record: Illumina HiSeq 2000. Amplification of TCR beta CDR3 regions was carried out from RNA transcripts. The TCR CDR3 was subjected to a first round of RT-PCR using the HTBI primer set and the Qiagen OneStep RT-PCR kit. The public reads were reprocessed in TCRdb via fastp at Q25 and MiXCR, keeping in-frame beta chains. Rows are combined by CDR3 protein, so each entry shows the most common genes and DNA. The sample table shows 550,000 to 600,000 distinct CDR3 sequences, and around 17% are seen once. Roughly 18% of the sample comes from the top ten. Sequencing was carried out using blood. The receptor set was obtained from a woman aged 18-35 years with Graves' hyperthyroidism.

There are many counts of this clonotype. This rearrangement joins TRBV2 to TRBJ1-4; D is unclear. The CDR3 runs 12 residues. V was trimmed by 4 bases and J by 8 bases, leaving 8 bases between them. Per germline, CDR1 SNHLY and CDR2 FYNNEI. The CDR3 region is CASSVMREKLFF. The CDR3 DNA reads as TGTGCCAGCAGTGTAATGCGGGAAAAACTGTTTTTT.

The chain links TRBV2 to TRBJ2-5; TRBD2 agrees at 9 bases. The ends lost 5 bases at V and 5 bases at J; junction bases unmatched: 12. The CDR3 runs 16 residues. The V gene's germline CDR1 is SNHLY and CDR2 FYNNEI. CDR3 region: CASSPGTSPTSETQYF. CDR3 nucleotide sequence: TGTGCCAGCAGTCCCGGGACTAGCCCCACCTCCGAGACCCAGTACTTC.

This chain links TRBV6-1 with TRBJ2-7; TRBD2 matches 10 bases. The length of the CDR3 is 15 residues. J was trimmed by 2 bases and V by 4 bases; bases with no gene match: 5. Looked up from germline, CDR1 is MNHNS and CDR2 is SASEGT. The DNA for the CDR3 is TGTGCCAGCAGTGCGACTAGCGGGTCCCCCTACGAGCAGTACTTC. As protein: CASSATSGSPYEQYF.

This clonotype has ten or more counts. The chain joins TRBV7-2 to TRBJ2-7; D is ambiguous. The ends were cut back, 1 base at V and 6 bases at J, with 13 bases in the middle. The CDR3 runs 14 residues. Per the germline V gene, CDR1 is SGHTA and CDR2 is FQGNSA. The CDR3 is CASSLGSKPGEQYF. The CDR3 DNA reads as TGTGCCAGCAGCTTAGGGTCAAAACCTGGCGAGCAGTACTTC.

This clonotype was detected many times. The genes are TRBV7-2 and TRBJ2-1; 7 bases map to TRBD2. The V and J ends lost 4 bases and 0 bases, in that order; junction bases with no gene match: 15. Germline V gives CDR1 SGHTA, CDR2 FQGNSA. The CDR3 is made up of 19 amino acids. CDR3 amino acids: CASSSSTSWRFDSYNEQFF. For the CDR3, the DNA is TGTGCCAGCAGCTCGTCGACTAGCTGGAGGTTCGACTCCTACAATGAGCAGTTCTTC.

At least ten counts were recorded for this clonotype. In DNA, the CDR3 is TGTGCCAGCACCCTTCGGGGGACACTTAACACTGAAGCTTTCTTT. It encodes CASTLRGTLNTEAFF. V gene TRBV7-8 combines with J gene TRBJ1-1, with D possibly TRBD1 on 6 matching bases. This CDR3 has 15 amino acids. CDR1 and CDR2 (germline): SGHVS, FQNEAQ. Trimming shortened V by 7 bases and J by 2 bases, and 17 bases separated the two germline ends.

This clonotype was picked up many times. V is TRBV9 and J is TRBJ1-5; TRBD1 might be the D (6 bases). Deletions cut 0 bases from V and 5 bases from J, with 12 bases between. CDR1 and CDR2 from the germline V gene are SGDLS and YYNGEE. This CDR3 comprises 15 residues. The CDR3 region has the DNA TGTGCCAGCAGCGTAGAGGGGGTAGGGGATCAGCCCCAGCATTTT. Protein sequence: CASSVEGVGDQPQHF. Drawing the rest from reference TRBV9 and TRBJ1-5, the complete variable domain is DSGVTQTPKHLITATGQRVTLRCSPRSGDLSVYWYQQSLDQGLQFLIQYYNGEERAKGNILERFSAQQFPDLHSELNLSSLELGDSALYFCASSVEGVGDQPQHFGDGTRLSIL.

This clonotype was seen many times. V usage is TRBV20-1 and J usage is TRBJ2-5; possible D gene TRBD1, 5 bases. Trimming cost V 5 bases and J 5 bases, with 6 bases left between them. This CDR3 region has 10 residues. Germline V gene lookup returns CDR1 DFQATT and CDR2 SNEGSKA (reference sequence). As DNA, the CDR3 is TGCAGTGCTTCAGGGGAGACCCAGTACTTC. Its translation: CSASGETQYF.

The rearrangement uses TRBV3-1 and TRBJ2-2, with TRBD1 identical over 8 bases. Unmatched junction bases numbered 9, after V lost 5 bases and J lost 1 base. This CDR3 has 17 residues. Per the germline V gene, CDR1 is LGHDT and CDR2 is YNNKEL (reference sequence). This chain's CDR3 is CASSFPRGTGNTGELFF. The CDR3 nucleotides are TGTGCCAGCAGCTTCCCCCGGGGGACAGGGAACACCGGGGAGCTGTTTTTT.

The rearrangement links TRBV24-1 to TRBJ2-7; D uncertain. The CDR3 covers 12 residues. The V and J ends lost 7 bases and 5 bases respectively, with 11 bases between them. Germline loops: CDR1 KGHDR, CDR2 SFDVKD. CDR3 DNA sequence: TGTGCCACCAGCACCTCAAGGGACGAGCAGTACTTC. Residues: CATSTSRDEQYF.

This clonotype was counted many times. The chain combines TRBV5-1 with TRBJ2-3; D may correspond to TRBD1 or TRBD2 (5 bases each). V was cut by 3 bases and J by 6 bases, with 11 bases left in between. CDR1 SGHRS and CDR2 YFSETQ come from the germline V gene. The CDR3 is 13 amino acids. The CDR3 sequence: CASSSGPQDTQYF. The CDR3 region has the DNA TGCGCCAGCAGCTCGGGGCCGCAGGATACGCAGTATTTT.

This clonotype was observed many times. V and J are TRBV20-1 and TRBJ1-5; no reliable D call. V gave up 0 bases and J gave up 0 bases, with 3 bases separating them. CDR1 and CDR2 from the germline V gene are DFQATT and SNEGSKA (reference sequence). CDR3 size: 13 residues. The CDR3 DNA reads as TGCAGTGCTAGAGACCCTAGCAATCAGCCCCAGCATTTT. It yields the protein CSARDPSNQPQHF.

V gene TRBV15 combines with J gene TRBJ1-1; 7 nucleotides align to TRBD1. Germline V gene lookup returns CDR1 LNHNV and CDR2 YYDKDF (reference sequence). Trimming took 0 bases from V and 14 from J; bases not matched to a gene: 6. The CDR3 is made up of 12 amino acids. CDR3 region: CATSRETGPAFF. CDR3 DNA sequence: TGTGCCACCAGCAGAGAGACAGGGCCCGCCTTCTTT.

This clonotype was recorded many times. V gene TRBV10-3 combines with J gene TRBJ1-5, with D perhaps TRBD1 (6 bases). Between the trimmed V and J ends, which lost 4 bases and 10 bases, there was a span of 17 bases. The CDR3 sequence is 14 residues long. Germline CDR1 reads ENHRY; CDR2 reads SYGVKD. CDR3 nucleotide sequence: TGTGCCATCAGTGCGGGGCTTATGGGACAACCCCAGCATTTT. It codes for CAISAGLMGQPQHF.

This clonotype was detected a few times. The chain combines TRBV20-1 with TRBJ1-3; no clear D gene. This CDR3 has 12 residues. The germline CDR1 and CDR2 sequences are DFQATT and SNEGSKA (reference sequence). Trimming took 3 bases from V and 2 from J, leaving 5 bases between them. This CDR3 reads CSARAAGNTIYF. CDR3 DNA sequence: TGCAGTGCTAGGGCGGCTGGAAACACCATATATTTT.

Ten or more counts support this clonotype. V and J are TRBV7-6 and TRBJ2-3; D is unclear. Trimming left V 5 bases short and J 3 bases short, with 15 bases between. The CDR3 covers 15 residues. Germline V lookup: CDR1 SGHVS, CDR2 FNYEAQ. The CDR3: CASSPGWPVTDTQYF. The CDR3 region has the DNA TGTGCCAGCAGCCCAGGATGGCCCGTAACAGATACGCAGTATTTT.

The sample holds many counts of this clonotype. V and J are TRBV12-3 or TRBV12-4 and TRBJ1-1; D unclear. This CDR3 has 12 residues. Trimming took 3 bases from V and 7 from J, leaving 9 bases between them. As DNA, the CDR3 is TGTGCCAGCAGTTTTATGAATGGTGAAGCTTTCTTT. Translated: CASSFMNGEAFF.